The clone carrying this T cell receptor (beta chain) has just one count. These data belong to a study of blood T cell repertoires in COVID-19. Across the whole study: T cells, B-cell-depleted T cells, or PBMCs supplied cDNA or gDNA.

The CDR3 extends over 14 amino acids. Germline V gene data show CDR1 as GTSNPN and CDR2 as SVGIG (reference sequence). Seattle patients were enrolled during active infection and followed longitudinally. Sequencing was performed with immunoSEQ multiplex PCR; in TCRdb, only in-frame clones are kept and a portion is missing. The sample records roughly 190,000 clones, around 80% being singletons. The origin of this receptor is a woman between 70 and 85 years old with COVID-19, enrolled during active disease. Sequenced sample: peripheral blood. The chain employs TRBV30 and TRBJ2-2, with a tentative D call TRBD2 (6 bases). CDR3 amino acids: CALDGGSNTGELFF. CDR3 in DNA: TGTGCTCTGGATGGAGGGTCGAACACCGGGGAGCTGTTTTTT.